One TCR beta chain is described in this entry. Its cognate antigen is unknown. The source of the sample is a study of cytomegalovirus exposure and HLA in healthy donors. Study-level information: Early on, a data release was issued that held approximately 78 million unique TCRs from HLA-typed donors.

The study ran its PCR with 60 Vbeta and 13 Jbeta primers. The protocol was immunoSEQ multiplex PCR, while the TCRdb copy is restricted to in-frame clones and leaves out a portion. The sample has more than 140,000 clones, and its top ten clones hold 2% to 2.5%. Findings and limits, study-wide: For TCR beta chains, V- and J-gene trimming was later linked to a missense DCLRE1C variant. It has been reported that TCR beta sequences accurately predicted the HLA-A and HLA-B alleles of most subjects. Cytomegalovirus status was reportedly diagnosed by the classifier with high specificity and sensitivity.

This CDR3 region has 16 residues. Germline trimming cut 2 bases from V and 10 bases from J; bases unmatched to any gene: 14. Per the germline V gene, CDR1 is MDHEN and CDR2 is SYDVKM. Sequencing used PBMCs. The sequence was obtained from a woman between 18 and 29 years old in good health and CMV-seronegative. The chain couples TRBV28 to TRBJ2-1, with TRBD1 identical over 7 bases. CDR3 sequence reads: CASSLDRANVIGEQFF. CDR3 bases: TGTGCCAGCAGTTTAGACAGGGCGAATGTTATAGGCGAGCAGTTCTTC. The variable domain in full, with the rest retrieved from reference TRBV28 and TRBJ2-1, is DVKVTQSSRYLVKRTGEKVFLECVQDMDHENMFWYRQDPGLGLRLIYFSYDVKMKEKGDIPEGYSVSREKKERFSLILESASTNQTSMYLCASSLDRANVIGEQFFGPGTRLTVL.